The 20 T cell receptor beta chains below come from one sample, sequenced in a study of beta chain features in type 1 diabetes. Expressed TCRB transcripts were sequenced because the entire RNA isolate underwent reverse transcription. Some clones are missing from TCRdb's copy, which holds only in-frame ones; the method was immunoSEQ multiplex PCR. This table holds about 160,000 clones, 7.5% to 9.5% found once. The sequencing sample was made of central memory CD4+ T cells from blood. The receptor set was obtained from a woman younger than 30 in good health.

This clone was picked up a small number of times. This chain joins TRBV7-9 and TRBJ1-6, with 8 nucleotides matching TRBD1. Trimming at V came to 8 bases and at J to 10 bases, leaving 16 bases not matched to a gene. CDR1 and CDR2 (germline): SEHNR, FQNEAQ (reference sequence). The CDR3 is 16 amino acids. The CDR3 is CASGTFLGRGRSPLHF. CDR3 DNA: TGTGCCAGCGGAACTTTCCTGGGCAGGGGGCGATCACCCCTCCACTTT.

This clone has a handful of counts. J is TRBJ2-3 and V is TRBV7-8; no reliable D call. Germline assignment: CDR1 SGHVS and CDR2 FQNEAQ. The CDR3 contains 14 residues. The V and J ends lost 0 bases and 1 base respectively, with 5 bases between them. CDR3 nucleotide sequence: TGTGCCAGCAGCTTAGCGCTAGGCACAGATACGCAGTATTTT. It translates to CASSLALGTDTQYF.

This chain links TRBV5-4 with TRBJ2-3; no definite D call. This CDR3 has 15 amino acids. Per the germline V gene, CDR1 is SGHNT and CDR2 is YYREEE (reference sequence). The V end was cut by 5 bases, the J end by 4 bases, with 17 bases between. CDR3 sequence reads: CASRTDPLLADTQYF. CDR3 nucleotides: TGTGCCAGCAGGACTGACCCCCTCCTGGCAGATACGCAGTATTTT.

The CDR3 region is CALRSTGELFF. DNA of the CDR3: TGTGCCCTAAGGAGTACCGGGGAGCTGTTTTTT. The V call is TRBV7-9, the J call TRBJ2-2; D unresolved. Germline V gene sequence: CDR1 SEHNR, CDR2 FQNEAQ (reference sequence). Trimming pared 11 bases from V and 5 bases from J, leaving 9 bases between. The CDR3 is 11 amino acids.

The V gene is TRBV11-3, the J gene TRBJ2-7; 8 bases map to TRBD2. The CDR3 is 13 amino acids. Germline values: CDR1 SGHNT, CDR2 YENEEA. Trimming took 5 bases from V and 0 from J; bases not matched to a gene: 0. In DNA, the CDR3 is TGTGCCAGCAGCGCGGGAGGCTCCTACGAGCAGTACTTC. Translation: CASSAGGSYEQYF.

This clone was observed a handful of times. The chain couples TRBV5-1 to TRBJ2-7, with 8 bases lining up with TRBD1. Trimming at V came to 2 bases and at J to 0 bases, leaving 4 bases not matched to a gene. Per the germline V gene, CDR1 is SGHRS and CDR2 is YFSETQ. This CDR3 has 15 residues. The DNA for the CDR3 is TGCGCCAGCAGCTTCCGGACAGGGAGCTCCTACGAGCAGTACTTC. Translated: CASSFRTGSSYEQYF.

The rearrangement joins TRBV7-2 to TRBJ1-2, with D unclear. The germline V gene has CDR1 SGHTA and CDR2 FQGNSA. The CDR3 is 14 residues long. V was cut by 5 bases and J by 3 bases, with 13 bases left in between. CDR3 loop: CASSQEGGDYGYTF. The DNA for the CDR3 is TGTGCCAGCAGCCAAGAGGGCGGGGACTATGGCTACACCTTC.

Only a few counts were recorded for this clone. The chain joins TRBV18 to TRBJ2-7; TRBD2 is a possible D gene (5 bases). V lost 3 bases and J 6 bases, leaving 9 bases between the germline ends. Germline V CDR1 and CDR2: KGHSH, LQKENI. The CDR3 covers 12 residues. The CDR3 reads CASSPDRGEQYF. CDR3 in DNA: TGTGCCAGCTCACCCGACCGGGGCGAGCAGTACTTC. Filled out from reference TRBV18 and TRBJ2-7, the complete variable domain reads NAGVMQNPRHLVRRRGQEARLRCSPMKGHSHVYWYRQLPEEGLKFMVYLQKENIIDESGMPKERFSAEFPKEGPSILRIQQVVRGDSAAYFCASSPDRGEQYFGPGTRLTVT.

The chain has TRBV7-9 and TRBJ1-2; unclear D gene. Germline CDR1 is SEHNR and CDR2 is FQNEAQ (reference sequence). The CDR3 length is 14 residues. The V and J ends lost 0 bases and 3 bases respectively, with 8 bases between them. CDR3 bases: TGTGCCAGCAGCTTAGCTTGGGCAGACTATGGCTACACCTTC. Its protein is CASSLAWADYGYTF.

The rearrangement joins TRBV11-3 to TRBJ2-2, with 8 bases matching TRBD2. The V segment lost 6 bases and the J segment 8 bases; nucleotides outside the gene matches: 14. The germline V gene encodes CDR1 SGHNT and CDR2 YENEEA. CDR3 size: 16 residues. DNA of the CDR3: TGTGCCAGCAGTCACCAAGCGGGGGATTCGGGAGGGGAGCTGTTTTTT. It encodes CASSHQAGDSGGELFF.

The chain is built from TRBV10-3 and TRBJ2-7, with D perhaps TRBD1 (6 bases). CDR1 is ENHRY, CDR2 SYGVKD, per germline. V lost 2 bases to trimming and J lost 6 bases, with 14 bases between them. CDR3 length: 14 residues. CDR3 amino acids: CAISELGQSGEQYF. The CDR3 nucleotides are TGTGCCATCAGTGAGCTCGGACAGTCTGGCGAGCAGTACTTC.

This clone was found a few times. This rearrangement joins TRBV7-8 to TRBJ2-7; D is possibly TRBD1 (5 bases). Germline V gene lookup returns CDR1 SGHVS and CDR2 FQNEAQ. V was trimmed by 5 bases and J by 5 bases, leaving 13 bases between them. The length of the CDR3 is 13 residues. CDR3 amino acids: CASSRREFDEQYF. CDR3 nucleotides: TGTGCCAGCAGCCGCAGGGAATTCGACGAGCAGTACTTC. The full variable domain, rest sourced from reference TRBV7-8 and TRBJ2-7, is GAGVSQSPRYKVAKRGQDVALRCDPISGHVSLFWYQQALGQGPEFLTYFQNEAQLDKSGLPSDRFFAERPEGSVSTLKIQRTQQEDSAVYLCASSRREFDEQYFGPGTRLTVT.

This clone was observed a few times. The chain carries TRBV19 and TRBJ2-6, with D possibly matching TRBD2 (5 bases). CDR1 and CDR2 from the germline V gene are LNHDA and SQIVND (reference sequence). The CDR3 contains 16 residues. The V end was cut by 4 bases, the J end by 0 bases, with 10 bases between. This CDR3 is CASSSGSYSGANVLTF. CDR3 nucleotides: TGTGCCAGTAGTAGCGGGTCGTACTCTGGGGCCAACGTCCTGACTTTC.

A note on this clone: The junction departs from the called germline gene at one end, perhaps through a read error. The V gene is TRBV7-3, the J gene TRBJ2-5, with TRBD1 identical over 8 bases. This CDR3 is 14 amino acids long. Germline V CDR1 and CDR2: SGHTA, FQGTGA. The CDR3 DNA reads as TGTGCCAGCAGCCCCGGACAGGGCCAAGGGACCCAGTACTTC. Translation: CASSPGQGQGTQYF. The full variable domain, with the rest looked up from reference TRBV7-3 and TRBJ2-5, is GAGVSQTPSNKVTEKGKYVELRCDPISGHTALYWYRQSLGQGPEFLIYFQGTGAADDSGLPNDRFFAVRPEGSVSTLKIQRTERGDSAVYLCASSPGQGQGTQYFGPGTRLLVL.

This clone was picked up a small number of times. The V call is TRBV11-2, the J call TRBJ2-1, with 7 bases fitting TRBD1. Germline CDR1 and CDR2: SGHAT and FQNNGV. After removal of 6 bases from V and 6 bases from J, the junction contained 11 bases not matched to a gene. The CDR3 is 15 amino acids. CDR3 sequence reads: CASSRDRVTTNEQFF. The DNA of the CDR3 is TGTGCCAGCAGTCGTGACAGGGTGACTACCAATGAGCAGTTCTTC.

This chain uses TRBV11-2 with TRBJ2-7; 9 bases line up with TRBD1. The V and J ends lost 5 bases and 12 bases, in that order; junction bases with no gene match: 8. The length of the CDR3 is 12 residues. Germline V gives CDR1 SGHAT, CDR2 FQNNGV. The CDR3 DNA reads TGTGCCAGCAGCCCCGAAAGGGGACAGGGGTACTTC. Its translation: CASSPERGQGYF.

The chain carries TRBV7-2 and TRBJ2-3, with D hard to call. Trimming left V 5 bases short and J 1 base short, with 10 bases between. The CDR3 consists of 14 residues. Germline V lookup: CDR1 SGHTA, CDR2 FQGNSA. CDR3 bases: TGTGCCAGCAGCCCAACGCGCGGCACAGATACGCAGTATTTT. The encoded protein is CASSPTRGTDTQYF.

The CDR3 coding sequence is TGCGCCAGCAGCTCGGGACAAACACCCTACGAGCAGTACTTC. Protein sequence: CASSSGQTPYEQYF. The chain couples TRBV5-1 to TRBJ2-7, with TRBD1 as a possible D gene (6 bases). V dropped 3 bases and J dropped 2 bases, with 12 bases sitting between them. CDR1 SGHRS and CDR2 YFSETQ come from the germline V gene. CDR3 size: 14 residues.

This clone was seen more than once but under ten times. V and J are TRBV7-9 and TRBJ2-5; 7 bases are a match to TRBD1. The CDR3 has 14 amino acids. Per germline, CDR1 SEHNR and CDR2 FQNEAQ (reference sequence). The J segment lost 1 base and the V segment lost 5 bases, leaving 4 bases of the junction unmatched. CDR3 residues: CASSPRQGQETQYF. The CDR3, as DNA: TGTGCCAGCAGCCCGCGACAGGGCCAAGAGACCCAGTACTTC.

The chain links TRBV20-1 to TRBJ1-2; D call uncertain. The CDR3 runs 11 residues. Per the germline V gene, CDR1 is DFQATT and CDR2 is SNEGSKA (reference sequence). V was clipped by 5 bases and J by 8 bases, with 12 bases between them. The CDR3 DNA reads as TGCAGTGCTTCAGTCCGGGAGGGCTACACCTTC. It specifies CSASVREGYTF.